Sequencing of this T cell receptor (beta chain) was carried out in a study of CD8 T cells in Susac syndrome. With random hexamers, reverse transcription was performed on about 0.5 to 1 ug of RNA. The CDR3 of TCR beta was amplified by immunoSEQ multiplex PCR across 54 Vbeta and 13 Jbeta. Each CDR3 protein gets one entry after TCRdb re-called the immunoSEQ multiplex PCR reads with MiXCR. The data hold approximately 160,000 distinct CDR3 sequences, with approximately 95% observed a single time. The CDR3 sequence is 13 residues long. The V and J ends lost 0 bases and 9 bases respectively, with 10 bases between them. Germline CDR1 and CDR2: SGHRS and YFSETQ. This clonotype has just one count.

Source material: CD4+ T cells from PBMCs. The origin of this receptor is a human donor with multiple sclerosis. J is TRBJ2-1 and V is TRBV5-1; D is unresolved. The CDR3 spells CASSLAEVSEQFF. The CDR3, as DNA: TGCGCCAGCAGCTTGGCAGAGGTTTCTGAGCAGTTCTTC.